The T cell receptor beta chain described here comes from a study of cytomegalovirus exposure and HLA in healthy donors. The PCR made use of 60 Vbeta and 13 Jbeta primers. Sequenced by immunoSEQ multiplex PCR; TCRdb stores in-frame clones only, minus some. Here the sample spans approximately 90,000 clones, 60% to 80% being singletons. Trimming cost V 6 bases and J 0 bases, with 8 bases left between them. CDR3 length: 14 residues. CDR1 is LNHDA, CDR2 SQIVND, per germline (reference sequence). This rearrangement joins TRBV19 to TRBJ2-2; D is possibly TRBD1 (5 bases). The specimen sequenced was PBMCs. The origin of this receptor is a woman younger than 45 in good health and CMV-seronegative. In DNA form, the CDR3 reads TGTGCCAGTAGCCGACAGCCGAACACCGGGGAGCTGTTTTTT. Protein: CASSRQPNTGELFF. Based on the CDR3 plus reference TRBV19 and TRBJ2-2, the full variable domain is DGGITQSPKYLFRKEGQNVTLSCEQNLNHDAMYWYRQDPGQGLRLIYYSQIVNDFQKGDIAEGYSVSREKKESFPLTVTSAQKNPTAFYLCASSRQPNTGELFFGEGSRLTVL.